This entry lists 7 T cell receptor beta chains sequenced from one sample in a study of T cell responses to AZD1222 COVID-19 vaccine. Assay: immunoSEQ multiplex PCR; the TCRdb copy retains only in-frame clones and omits some. The table includes about 160,000 clones, 92% detected once. The sample consisted of peripheral blood, taken 28 days after the second AZD1222 dose. The receptors were gathered from an adult who received the AZD1222 COVID-19 vaccine.

The chain recombines TRBV18 with TRBJ1-4, with 7 bases aligning to TRBD1. The germline gives CDR1 KGHSH, CDR2 LQKENI. J lost 6 bases, V lost 3 bases, and 4 bases had no gene match. The CDR3 sequence is 14 residues long. CDR3 DNA sequence: TGTGCCAGCTCACCCGGGACAGCAGATGAAAAACTGTTTTTT. Its protein is CASSPGTADEKLFF.

CDR3 in DNA: TGTGCCTGGAGTTCTGGGGCCAACGTCCTGACTTTC. Protein sequence: CAWSSGANVLTF. The chain combines TRBV30 with TRBJ2-6; D remains ambiguous. Germline assignment: CDR1 GTSNPN and CDR2 SVGIG (reference sequence). The CDR3 covers 12 residues. V was pared by 2 bases and J by 1 base, with 0 bases between.

This clone was seen once. The chain uses TRBV19 and TRBJ1-2, with D unresolved. The germline V gene encodes CDR1 LNHDA and CDR2 SQIVND (reference sequence). This CDR3 is 14 amino acids long. V lost 6 bases to trimming and J lost 2 bases, with 13 bases between them. The CDR3 DNA reads as TGTGCCAGTAGGATGGCGAGGCTGAACTATGGCTACACCTTC. Protein sequence: CASRMARLNYGYTF.

The chain recombines TRBV9 with TRBJ1-2; D is perhaps TRBD1 (5 bases). The CDR3 contains 17 residues. Germline values: CDR1 SGDLS, CDR2 YYNGEE. Trimming took 4 bases from V and 6 from J, leaving 25 bases between them. CDR3 DNA: TGTGCCAGCAGCCCATCCTCCTCCGATTGGGGCCGAGATGGCTACACCTTC. Its translation is CASSPSSSDWGRDGYTF.

This rearrangement joins TRBV6-4 to TRBJ2-2; weak D call: TRBD2 (6 bases). Trimming left V 8 bases short and J 3 bases short, with 10 bases between. The length of the CDR3 is 13 residues. Germline values: CDR1 MRHNA, CDR2 SNTAGT. This CDR3 reads CASRGTHTGELFF. CDR3 coding DNA: TGTGCCAGCCGCGGGACTCACACCGGGGAGCTGTTTTTT.

This chain uses TRBV19 with TRBJ1-1; tentatively, D is TRBD1 (5 bases). Trimming removed 8 bases from V and 0 bases from J, with 13 bases in between. CDR1 is LNHDA and CDR2 is SQIVND in the germline V gene (reference sequence). The CDR3 has 14 amino acids. CDR3 nucleotide sequence: TGTGCCAGTTCAAGGGGAACTCTGAACACTGAAGCTTTCTTT. This translates into CASSRGTLNTEAFF.

The chain couples TRBV11-2 to TRBJ1-2, with D unclear. With 0 bases removed from V and 7 bases from J, the gap between germline ends came to 9 bases. CDR1 and CDR2 (germline): SGHAT, FQNNGV. The CDR3 runs to 13 residues. In DNA form, the CDR3 reads TGTGCCAGCAGCTTAGATGCCGAGCGTGGCTACACCTTC. This encodes CASSLDAERGYTF.